A selection of T cell receptor beta chains follows, all from one sample in a study of T cell responses to AZD1222 COVID-19 vaccine. The protocol was immunoSEQ multiplex PCR, while the TCRdb copy is restricted to in-frame clones and leaves out a portion. The sample contains 55,000 to 65,000 clones, approximately 85% of which appear only once. The source was peripheral blood, collected on day 0 of AZD1222 vaccination. The receptors derive from an adult in good health. Each CDR3 is given with its conserved first and last residue. Fields, in order: J gene, clone size, V gene, D gene, CDR3 protein, CDR3 DNA. The D gene is left open where the match is weak. Expanded clones get a size class; other rows say once, few or many, or leave the size out.

>TRBJ2-7|-|TRBV3-1/TRBV3-2|TRBD1
CASSRTGHEQYF
TGTGCCAGCAGCCGGACAGGGCACGAGCAGTACTTC
>TRBJ1-2|-|TRBV19|-
CASSMALSHHYGYTF
TGTGCCAGTAGTATGGCCCTATCCCACCACTATGGCTACACCTTC
>TRBJ2-1|-|TRBV7-6|TRBD2
CASSLDLAGGRGEQFF
TGTGCCAGCAGCTTAGACCTAGCGGGGGGTCGAGGGGAGCAGTTCTTC
>TRBJ1-1|-|TRBV19|-
CASSMPGLNTEAFF
TGTGCCAGTAGTATGCCGGGGCTGAACACTGAAGCTTTCTTT
>TRBJ2-3|-|TRBV4-1|TRBD2
CASSQDWGGGHTDTQYF
TGCGCCAGCAGCCAAGATTGGGGGGGAGGGCACACAGATACGCAGTATTTT
>TRBJ2-2|-|TRBV4-1|TRBD2
CASSQDTRGAGELFF
TGCGCCAGCAGCCAAGATACGCGGGGGGCCGGGGAGCTGTTTTTT
>TRBJ1-1|-|TRBV11-2|-
CASSLGSEAFF
TGTGCCAGCAGCTTAGGTAGTGAAGCTTTCTTT
>TRBJ2-7|-|TRBV29-1|TRBD1
CSVAWTGDSYEQYF
TGCAGCGTCGCCTGGACAGGGGACTCCTACGAGCAGTACTTC
>TRBJ2-2|-|TRBV7-2|-
CARQSNTGELFF
TGTGCCAGACAGTCGAACACCGGGGAGCTGTTTTTT
>TRBJ1-4|once|TRBV4-2|TRBD1
CASSQDHRQGRTTNEKLFF
TGTGCCAGCAGCCAAGATCACCGACAGGGCCGGACAACTAATGAAAAACTGTTTTTT
>TRBJ1-2|-|TRBV6-5|-
CASSIYQVYGYTF
TGTGCCAGCAGTATATACCAGGTATATGGCTACACCTTC
>TRBJ1-1|-|TRBV27|TRBD1
CASSPNLRTGGYEAFF
TGTGCCAGCAGTCCCAATCTTAGGACAGGGGGCTATGAAGCTTTCTTT
>TRBJ1-4|-|TRBV5-5|TRBD1
CASSLATGGMTNEKLFF
TGTGCCAGCAGCTTGGCCACAGGGGGCATGACTAATGAAAAACTGTTTTTT
>TRBJ1-2|-|TRBV15|-
CATSRDRAGNFNDYTF
TGTGCCACCAGCAGAGATCGGGCAGGGAATTTTAATGACTACACCTTC
>TRBJ2-1|-|TRBV12-3/TRBV12-4|-
CASEGAVREQFF
TGTGCCAGCGAAGGAGCGGTACGGGAGCAGTTCTTC
>TRBJ1-6|-|TRBV27|-
CASSYGRDLLGGPLHF
TGTGCCAGCAGTTATGGTAGGGACCTCTTGGGGGGACCCCTCCACTTT
>TRBJ2-4|-|TRBV13|-
CASSPEGEGGPGTKNIQYF
TGTGCCAGCAGCCCCGAAGGGGAGGGGGGGCCAGGGACCAAAAACATTCAGTACTTC
>TRBJ2-3|-|TRBV3-1/TRBV3-2|-
CASSPLGGVTDTQYF
TGTGCCAGCAGCCCGCTGGGTGGGGTCACAGATACGCAGTATTTT
>TRBJ2-2|-|TRBV2|-
CASRGFLVRPAGELFF
TGTGCCAGCAGGGGGTTTTTGGTCCGACCCGCCGGGGAGCTGTTTTTT
>TRBJ2-7|-|TRBV6-4|-
CASRERPKIHEQYF
TGTGCCAGCCGGGAACGGCCAAAAATACACGAGCAGTACTTC
>TRBJ1-5|medium-sized|TRBV7-2|-
CASSALVHSNQPQHF
TGTGCCAGCAGCGCTTTGGTGCATAGCAATCAGCCCCAGCATTTT
>TRBJ2-1|-|TRBV24-1|-
CATSEETSTYNEQFF
TGTGCCACCAGTGAAGAGACTAGTACTTACAATGAGCAGTTCTTC
>TRBJ2-5|-|TRBV7-9|TRBD2
CASVPLAGEQETQYF
TGTGCCAGCGTCCCCCTAGCGGGGGAACAAGAGACCCAGTACTTC
>TRBJ1-6|-|TRBV11-2|-
CASSLVGVGNSPLHF
TGTGCCAGCAGCTTAGTAGGGGTGGGCAATTCACCCCTCCACTTT
>TRBJ1-4|-|TRBV10-3|TRBD1
CAISAGTGYEKLFF
TGTGCCATCAGTGCCGGGACAGGGTATGAAAAACTGTTTTTT
>TRBJ1-1|once|TRBV27|TRBD1
CASSLRGTEAFF
TGTGCCAGCAGTCTCAGGGGGACTGAAGCTTTCTTT
>TRBJ2-3|-|TRBV24-1|-
CATSVTQHPGADTQYF
TGTGCCACCAGTGTGACACAACACCCGGGGGCAGATACGCAGTATTTT
>TRBJ2-3|-|TRBV6-6|-
CASSYSGTSTDTQYF
TGTGCCAGCAGTTACTCCGGGACTAGCACAGATACGCAGTATTTT
>TRBJ1-5|-|TRBV20-1|-
CSAGNQPQHF
TGCAGTGCGGGCAATCAGCCCCAGCATTTT
>TRBJ1-5|-|TRBV7-8|-
CASSLGKYRNQPQHF
TGTGCCAGCAGCTTAGGAAAGTACAGGAATCAGCCCCAGCATTTT
>TRBJ1-5|-|TRBV2|-
CASSERAGLGNQPQHF
TGTGCCAGCAGTGAAAGGGCAGGGTTGGGCAATCAGCCCCAGCATTTT
>TRBJ2-1|few|TRBV27|TRBD1
CASSLQGARYNEQFF
TGTGCCAGCAGTCTTCAGGGGGCGCGGTACAATGAGCAGTTCTTC
>TRBJ1-2|-|TRBV9|-
CASSVTQSSYGYTF
TGTGCCAGCAGCGTAACCCAAAGCTCCTATGGCTACACCTTC
>TRBJ2-7|few|TRBV28|TRBD1
CASSLGAGRGIPYEQYF
TGTGCCAGCAGTTTAGGCGCGGGCAGGGGGATCCCCTACGAGCAGTACTTC
>TRBJ2-7|-|TRBV12-3/TRBV12-4|-
CASSPQSYEQYF
TGTGCCAGCAGTCCACAGTCCTACGAGCAGTACTTC
>TRBJ1-2|few|TRBV7-2|TRBD1
CASSHPGTGDYGYTF
TGTGCCAGCAGCCACCCTGGGACAGGCGACTATGGCTACACCTTC
>TRBJ1-5|-|TRBV19|TRBD1
CASNLGQDQPQHF
TGTGCCAGTAACCTAGGACAGGATCAGCCCCAGCATTTT
>TRBJ2-5|-|TRBV10-2|TRBD2
CASRRSSGGAEETQYF
TGCGCCAGCAGACGTTCTAGCGGGGGGGCGGAAGAGACCCAGTACTTC
>TRBJ2-3|-|TRBV19|-
CASSMVSSTDTQYF
TGTGCCAGTAGTATGGTGTCTAGCACAGATACGCAGTATTTT
>TRBJ2-5|-|TRBV11-2|TRBD1
CASSNTGVETQYF
TGTGCCAGCAGCAATACAGGGGTAGAGACCCAGTACTTC
>TRBJ1-4|-|TRBV6-5|TRBD1
CASLDRATNEKLFF
TGTGCCAGCCTTGACAGGGCCACTAATGAAAAACTGTTTTTT
>TRBJ2-7|few|TRBV4-1|-
CASSQEVRDKQYF
TGCGCCAGCAGCCAAGAGGTTAGGGACAAGCAGTACTTC
>TRBJ1-5|-|TRBV1|-
CTSSQGSDRGYPNQPQHF
TGCACCAGCAGCCAAGGAAGCGACAGGGGATATCCTAATCAGCCCCAGCATTTT
>TRBJ2-2|once|TRBV6-6|-
CASSYSTTNTGELFF
TGTGCCAGCAGTTACTCGACCACGAACACCGGGGAGCTGTTTTTT
>TRBJ2-2|-|TRBV14|-
CASSPGEWNTGELFF
TGTGCCAGCAGCCCAGGGGAGTGGAACACCGGGGAGCTGTTTTTT
>TRBJ2-2|-|TRBV15|-
CATSRGAGTTGELFF
TGTGCCACCAGCAGAGGTGCGGGGACCACCGGGGAGCTGTTTTTT
>TRBJ2-7|-|TRBV5-6|-
CASSSYNYEQYF
TGTGCCAGCAGCTCCTACAACTACGAGCAGTACTTC
>TRBJ2-6|-|TRBV29-1|-
CSVDQGSGANVLTF
TGCAGCGTTGATCAGGGTTCCGGGGCCAACGTCCTGACTTTC
>TRBJ1-5|once|TRBV4-1|TRBD1
CASSRTGEGNQPQHF
TGCGCCAGCAGCAGGACAGGGGAAGGCAATCAGCCCCAGCATTTT
>TRBJ2-2|-|TRBV13|-
CASSFLAANTGELFF
TGTGCCAGCAGCTTCCTAGCCGCGAACACCGGGGAGCTGTTTTTT
>TRBJ2-3|-|TRBV7-3|-
CASSSKPSDTQYF
TGTGCCAGCAGCTCAAAACCGTCAGATACGCAGTATTTT
>TRBJ2-2|-|TRBV7-3|-
CASSQRSGLLNTGELFF
TGTGCCAGCAGCCAAAGGTCAGGGTTGCTGAACACCGGGGAGCTGTTTTTT
>TRBJ2-2|-|TRBV24-1|-
CATSAEISGELFF
TGTGCCACCAGTGCAGAGATCTCCGGGGAGCTGTTTTTT
>TRBJ2-3|-|TRBV3-1/TRBV3-2|-
CASSAGTPSTDTQYF
TGTGCCAGCAGCGCCGGGACTCCGAGCACAGATACGCAGTATTTT
>TRBJ2-3|-|TRBV28|-
CASSLRSYRTLGDTQYF
TGTGCCAGCAGTTTAAGAAGCTACAGGACTCTCGGGGATACGCAGTATTTT
>TRBJ1-4|-|TRBV19|-
CASSRPPQGGDNEKLFF
TGTGCCAGTAGTAGGCCCCCCCAAGGGGGGGATAATGAAAAACTGTTTTTT